This T cell receptor (beta chain) appears in the sequencing data of a study of cytomegalovirus exposure and HLA in healthy donors. Findings of the study overall: One variant, a missense change in DCLRE1C, was linked in a later analysis to TCR beta V- and J-gene trimming.

Use of 60 Vbeta and 13 Jbeta primers characterized the PCR. Method: immunoSEQ multiplex PCR; TCRdb's copy keeps in-frame clones and lacks some. Of roughly 99,000 clones in the sample, around 72% were seen once. The germline V gene encodes CDR1 SGHTA and CDR2 FQGNSA. V gave up 6 bases and J gave up 2 bases, with 16 bases separating them. The CDR3 sequence is 15 residues long. As for this clone: Its cognate antigen is unknown.

The TCR comes from a male donor in good health and CMV-seronegative. The sequenced material came from PBMCs. The chain has TRBV7-2 and TRBJ2-5; the D gene is possibly TRBD1 (6 bases). CDR3 protein: CASSTTGTTQETQYF. As DNA, the CDR3 is TGTGCCAGCAGTACCACCGGGACAACACAAGAGACCCAGTACTTC.